A selection of T cell receptor beta chains follows, all from one sample in a study of PD-1 blockade in classical Hodgkin lymphoma. Sequencing used immunoSEQ multiplex PCR; TCRdb keeps in-frame clones, though not all of them. The sample shows about 51,000 clones, roughly 80% of them seen only once. Here the sequenced sample was peripheral blood mononuclear cells (PBMCs), taken before the fourth cycle of nivolumab. The receptors were gathered from a human donor with classical Hodgkin lymphoma. CDR3s include the opening cysteine and the closing phenylalanine or tryptophan. The D gene is left open where the match is weak. Clone size is stated in some rows and not others, as once, few, many or a class when expanded.

size: once
J: TRBJ1-2
V: TRBV9
D: TRBD1
CDR3: CASSPRTGVGGYTF
DNA: TGTGCCAGCAGCCCTCGGACAGGCGTGGGCGGCTACACCTTC

size: .
J: TRBJ2-1
V: TRBV10-1
D: .
CDR3: CASSDLASPHNEQFF
DNA: TGCGCCAGCAGTGATTTAGCTTCTCCCCACAATGAGCAGTTCTTC

size: .
J: TRBJ1-2
V: TRBV4-2
D: .
CDR3: CASSLEGGSGFGYTF
DNA: TGTGCCAGCAGCCTAGAGGGGGGGAGCGGCTTTGGCTACACCTTC

size: .
J: TRBJ2-1
V: TRBV19
D: TRBD2
CDR3: CASTRKTSATYNEQFF
DNA: TGTGCCAGTACCCGAAAAACTAGCGCAACCTACAATGAGCAGTTCTTC

size: .
J: TRBJ1-2
V: TRBV4-2
D: TRBD1
CDR3: CASSRGTGRLREGYTF
DNA: TGTGCCAGCAGCCGAGGGACAGGCCGCCTTAGGGAGGGCTACACCTTC

size: .
J: TRBJ1-2
V: TRBV4-2
D: .
CDR3: CASSQAVLARGNGYTF
DNA: TGTGCCAGCAGCCAAGCGGTTTTAGCGAGAGGGAACGGCTACACCTTC

size: .
J: TRBJ2-2
V: TRBV2
D: .
CDR3: CASSVQGSGELFF
DNA: TGTGCCAGCAGTGTACAGGGTTCCGGGGAGCTGTTTTTT

size: .
J: TRBJ1-4
V: TRBV7-2
D: .
CDR3: CASSLGSATNEKLFF
DNA: TGTGCCAGCAGCTTAGGGTCCGCAACTAATGAAAAACTGTTTTTT

size: once
J: TRBJ2-3
V: TRBV5-6
D: TRBD2
CDR3: CASSGSAGGADTQYF
DNA: TGTGCCAGCTCTGGATCCGCGGGAGGTGCCGATACGCAGTATTTT

size: .
J: TRBJ2-3
V: TRBV5-1
D: .
CDR3: CASSSEGDTQYF
DNA: TGCGCCAGCAGCTCCGAGGGGGATACGCAGTATTTT

size: once
J: TRBJ2-5
V: TRBV6-6
D: .
CDR3: CASSYSIGGEVETQYF
DNA: TGTGCCAGCAGTTACTCTATTGGGGGCGAGGTGGAGACCCAGTACTTC

size: .
J: TRBJ2-2
V: TRBV5-1
D: .
CDR3: CASSLEGTAVRELFF
DNA: TGCGCCAGCAGCTTGGAGGGGACGGCGGTTCGGGAGCTGTTTTTT

size: few
J: TRBJ1-2
V: TRBV11-2
D: TRBD1
CDR3: CASSYSGTVYGYTF
DNA: TGTGCCAGCAGCTACTCCGGGACAGTCTATGGCTACACCTTC

size: .
J: TRBJ1-5
V: TRBV6-5
D: .
CDR3: CASSYGRWHQPQHF
DNA: TGTGCCAGCAGTTACGGAAGATGGCATCAGCCCCAGCATTTT

size: .
J: TRBJ2-3
V: TRBV4-3
D: TRBD2
CDR3: CASSLIAGITDTQYF
DNA: TGCGCCAGCAGCCTGATAGCGGGGATCACAGATACGCAGTATTTT

size: .
J: TRBJ1-4
V: TRBV5-1
D: TRBD1
CDR3: CASSPQGGKGEKLFF
DNA: TGCGCCAGCAGCCCTCAGGGGGGAAAAGGCGAAAAACTGTTTTTT

size: .
J: TRBJ2-2
V: TRBV19
D: .
CDR3: CASSDANTGELFF
DNA: TGTGCCAGTAGTGACGCGAACACCGGGGAGCTGTTTTTT

size: .
J: TRBJ1-3
V: TRBV11-2
D: .
CDR3: CASSPRAEGNTIYF
DNA: TGTGCCAGCAGCCCGAGAGCGGAGGGAAACACCATATATTTT

size: .
J: TRBJ2-7
V: TRBV6-1
D: .
CDR3: CASSKWGEQYF
DNA: TGTGCCAGCAGCAAATGGGGCGAGCAGTACTTC

size: once
J: TRBJ1-1
V: TRBV28
D: TRBD1
CDR3: CASRRTGGPYTEAFF
DNA: TGTGCCAGCAGAAGGACAGGGGGCCCCTACACTGAAGCTTTCTTT

size: .
J: TRBJ1-5
V: TRBV27
D: .
CDR3: CASSPGTRNNQPQHF
DNA: TGTGCCAGCAGTCCCGGGACACGGAACAATCAGCCCCAGCATTTT

size: .
J: TRBJ1-2
V: TRBV9
D: .
CDR3: CASRGGYGYTF
DNA: TGTGCCAGCAGGGGCGGCTATGGCTACACCTTC

size: .
J: TRBJ1-4
V: TRBV4-2
D: .
CDR3: CASSPMGSPNEKLFF
DNA: TGTGCCAGCAGCCCGATGGGGTCCCCTAATGAAAAACTGTTTTTT

size: .
J: TRBJ1-1
V: TRBV19
D: TRBD1
CDR3: CASSITVPGTGGEAFF
DNA: TGTGCCAGTAGTATTACGGTCCCCGGGACAGGCGGAGAGGCTTTCTTT

size: .
J: TRBJ2-2
V: TRBV5-5
D: TRBD1
CDR3: CASSLGTGPNTGELFF
DNA: TGTGCCAGCAGCTTGGGGACAGGCCCGAACACCGGGGAGCTGTTTTTT

size: .
J: TRBJ1-2
V: TRBV10-3
D: TRBD1
CDR3: CAISSGQGAVGYTF
DNA: TGTGCCATCAGTTCCGGACAGGGGGCGGTTGGCTACACCTTC

size: .
J: TRBJ1-1
V: TRBV7-3
D: TRBD1
CDR3: CASSANTGGNTEAFF
DNA: TGTGCCAGCAGCGCCAACACAGGGGGGAACACTGAAGCTTTCTTT

size: .
J: TRBJ2-7
V: TRBV6-5
D: .
CDR3: CASSYSGGGEQYF
DNA: TGTGCCAGCAGTTACTCGGGGGGAGGCGAGCAGTACTTC

size: few
J: TRBJ2-7
V: TRBV29-1
D: .
CDR3: CSVSRGYEQYF
DNA: TGCAGCGTCAGCAGGGGTTACGAGCAGTACTTC

size: .
J: TRBJ1-1
V: TRBV7-2
D: .
CDR3: CASSSYNTEAFF
DNA: TGTGCCAGCAGCTCTTATAACACTGAAGCTTTCTTT

size: .
J: TRBJ1-2
V: TRBV13
D: TRBD1
CDR3: CASSPRDRGNYGYTF
DNA: TGTGCCAGCAGCCCGCGGGACAGGGGAAACTATGGCTACACCTTC

size: .
J: TRBJ2-7
V: TRBV27
D: TRBD1
CDR3: CASSPRTGYYEQYF
DNA: TGTGCCAGCAGTCCTCGGACAGGATACTACGAGCAGTACTTC

size: .
J: TRBJ2-2
V: TRBV2
D: TRBD1
CDR3: CASRTGVSGELFF
DNA: TGTGCCAGCAGGACAGGGGTATCCGGGGAGCTGTTTTTT

size: .
J: TRBJ2-3
V: TRBV7-9
D: .
CDR3: CASSHTDTQYF
DNA: TGTGCCAGCAGCCACACAGATACGCAGTATTTT

size: .
J: TRBJ1-1
V: TRBV5-1
D: .
CDR3: CASSLDRANTEAFF
DNA: TGCGCCAGCAGCTTGGACAGGGCGAACACTGAAGCTTTCTTT

size: .
J: TRBJ2-1
V: TRBV30
D: .
CDR3: CAWRGSFNEQFF
DNA: TGTGCCTGGAGAGGGAGCTTCAATGAGCAGTTCTTC